The 2 T cell receptor beta chains listed next were all sequenced from one sample in a study of blood T cell repertoires in COVID-19. Here immunoSEQ multiplex PCR was the method, and the copy in TCRdb shows in-frame clones only, minus some. The data show approximately 280,000 clones, 87% seen once. Sequencing was performed on PBMCs or T cells enriched from blood (not recorded which). These receptors came from a woman aged 40-49 years who had recovered from COVID-19.

The chain recombines TRBV7-3 with TRBJ2-2, with D maybe TRBD2 (5 bases). The germline V and J ends were trimmed by 5 bases and 5 bases, with 15 bases remaining between them. Germline-derived CDR1 and CDR2 are SGHTA and FQGTGA. The CDR3 extends over 15 amino acids. CDR3 loop: CASSPSGIGTGELFF. The CDR3 DNA reads TGTGCCAGCAGCCCCTCGGGAATTGGGACCGGGGAGCTGTTTTTT.

This clone was seen a single time. The chain has TRBV7-9 and TRBJ2-1; possibly TRBD1 for D (6 bases). CDR1 is SEHNR and CDR2 is FQNEAQ in the germline V gene (reference sequence). This CDR3 is built from 14 residues. V was pared by 1 base and J by 14 bases, with 18 bases between. The CDR3 DNA is TGTGCCAGCAGCTTAGTTAGCCAGGGGCCACTAGAGTTCTTC. Translated: CASSLVSQGPLEFF.